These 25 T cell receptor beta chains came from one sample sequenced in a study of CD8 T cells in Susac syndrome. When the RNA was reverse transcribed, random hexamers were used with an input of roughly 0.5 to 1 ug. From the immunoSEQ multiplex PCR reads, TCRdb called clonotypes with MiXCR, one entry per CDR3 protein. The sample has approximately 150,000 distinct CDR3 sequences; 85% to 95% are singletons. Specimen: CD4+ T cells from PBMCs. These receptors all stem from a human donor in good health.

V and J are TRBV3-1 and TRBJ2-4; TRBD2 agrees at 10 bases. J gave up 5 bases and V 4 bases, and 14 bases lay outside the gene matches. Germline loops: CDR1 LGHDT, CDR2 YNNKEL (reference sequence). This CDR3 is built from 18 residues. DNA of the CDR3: TGTGCCAGCAGCCCCCCTTTACTAAGCGGGGGGGCCCAAAACATTCAGTACTTC. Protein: CASSPPLLSGGAQNIQYF.

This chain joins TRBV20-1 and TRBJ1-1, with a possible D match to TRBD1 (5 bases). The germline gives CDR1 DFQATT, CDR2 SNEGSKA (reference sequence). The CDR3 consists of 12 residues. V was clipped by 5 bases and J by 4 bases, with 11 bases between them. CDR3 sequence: CSARQGATEAFF. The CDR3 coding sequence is TGCAGTGCTCGCCAAGGGGCCACTGAAGCTTTCTTT.

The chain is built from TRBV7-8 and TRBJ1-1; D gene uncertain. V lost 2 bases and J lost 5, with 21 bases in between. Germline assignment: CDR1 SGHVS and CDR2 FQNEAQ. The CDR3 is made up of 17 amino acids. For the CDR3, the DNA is TGTGCCAGCAGCTTACGCAGACCTCCGGAGAGTTGGACTGAAGCTTTCTTT. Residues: CASSLRRPPESWTEAFF.

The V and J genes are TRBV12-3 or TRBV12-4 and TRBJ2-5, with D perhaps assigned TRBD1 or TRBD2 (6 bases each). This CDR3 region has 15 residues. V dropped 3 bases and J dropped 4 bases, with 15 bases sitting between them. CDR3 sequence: CASSFEGGGRETQYF. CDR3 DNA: TGTGCCAGCAGTTTCGAGGGGGGAGGTCGAGAGACCCAGTACTTC.

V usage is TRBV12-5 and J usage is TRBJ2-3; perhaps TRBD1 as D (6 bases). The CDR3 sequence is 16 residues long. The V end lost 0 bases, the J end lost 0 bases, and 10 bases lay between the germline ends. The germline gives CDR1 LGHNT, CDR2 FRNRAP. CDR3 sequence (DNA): TGTGCTAGTGGTTTGGTACTAAGGGGGAGCACAGATACGCAGTATTTT. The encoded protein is CASGLVLRGSTDTQYF.

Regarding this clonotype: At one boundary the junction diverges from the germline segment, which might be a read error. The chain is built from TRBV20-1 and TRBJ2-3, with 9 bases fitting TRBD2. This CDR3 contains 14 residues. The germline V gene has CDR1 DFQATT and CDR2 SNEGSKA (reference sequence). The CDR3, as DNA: TGCAGTGCCAGAGTGTCAGCGGGGGGTAAGGCGCAGTATTTT. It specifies CSARVSAGGKAQYF.

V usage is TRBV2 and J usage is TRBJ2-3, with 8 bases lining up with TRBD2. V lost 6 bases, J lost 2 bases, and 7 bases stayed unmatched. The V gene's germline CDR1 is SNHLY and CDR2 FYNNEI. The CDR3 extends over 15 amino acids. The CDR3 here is CASRTRTSNTDTQYF. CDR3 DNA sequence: TGTGCCAGCAGAACTAGGACTAGCAACACAGATACGCAGTATTTT.

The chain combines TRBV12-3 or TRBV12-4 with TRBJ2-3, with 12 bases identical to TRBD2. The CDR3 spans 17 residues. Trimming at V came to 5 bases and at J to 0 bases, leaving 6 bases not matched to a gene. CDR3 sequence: CASSRTSGAVSTDTQYF. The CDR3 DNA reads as TGTGCCAGCAGTCGGACTAGCGGGGCGGTTAGCACAGATACGCAGTATTTT.

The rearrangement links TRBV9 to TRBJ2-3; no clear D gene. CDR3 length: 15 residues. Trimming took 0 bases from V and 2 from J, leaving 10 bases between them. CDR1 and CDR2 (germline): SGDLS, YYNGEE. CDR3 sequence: CASSVGSYLTDTQYF. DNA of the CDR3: TGTGCCAGCAGCGTAGGTAGCTACCTCACAGATACGCAGTATTTT.

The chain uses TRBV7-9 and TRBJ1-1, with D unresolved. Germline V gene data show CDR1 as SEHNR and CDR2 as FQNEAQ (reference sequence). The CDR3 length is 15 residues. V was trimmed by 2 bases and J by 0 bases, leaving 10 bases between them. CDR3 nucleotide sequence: TGTGCCAGCAGCTTATCGGGAACCATGAACACTGAAGCTTTCTTT. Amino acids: CASSLSGTMNTEAFF. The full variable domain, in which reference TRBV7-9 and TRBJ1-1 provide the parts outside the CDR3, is DTGVSQNPRHKITKRGQNVTFRCDPISEHNRLYWYRQTLGQGPEFLTYFQNEAQLEKSRLLSDRFSAERPKGSFSTLEIQRTEQGDSAMYLCASSLSGTMNTEAFFGQGTRLTVV.

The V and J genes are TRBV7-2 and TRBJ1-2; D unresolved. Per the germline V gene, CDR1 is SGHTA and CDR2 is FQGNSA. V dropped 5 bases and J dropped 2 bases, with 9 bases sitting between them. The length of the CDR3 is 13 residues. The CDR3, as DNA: TGTGCCAGCAGCGTAACCGGGAACTATGGCTACACCTTC. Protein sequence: CASSVTGNYGYTF.

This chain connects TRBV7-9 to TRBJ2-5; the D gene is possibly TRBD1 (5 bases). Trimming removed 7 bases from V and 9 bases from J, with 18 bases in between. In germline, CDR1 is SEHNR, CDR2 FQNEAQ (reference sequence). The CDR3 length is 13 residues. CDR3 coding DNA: TGTGCCAGCACTTCCGCGGATGGGGCTGCCCAGTACTTC. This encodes CASTSADGAAQYF.

CDR3 in DNA: TGTGCCAGCAGCTACAGGACAGGGGGGACAGATACGCAGTATTTT. Its translation: CASSYRTGGTDTQYF. V and J are TRBV7-8 and TRBJ2-3; 10 bases fit TRBD1. The CDR3 runs 15 residues. The germline CDR1 and CDR2 sequences are SGHVS and FQNEAQ. Trimming cost V 4 bases and J 3 bases; bases outside gene matches: 4.

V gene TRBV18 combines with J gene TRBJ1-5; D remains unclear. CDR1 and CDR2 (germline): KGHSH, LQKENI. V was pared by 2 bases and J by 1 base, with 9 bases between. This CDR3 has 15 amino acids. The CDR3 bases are TGTGCCAGCTCACCAAATGAGGGCAGCAATCAGCCCCAGCATTTT. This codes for CASSPNEGSNQPQHF.

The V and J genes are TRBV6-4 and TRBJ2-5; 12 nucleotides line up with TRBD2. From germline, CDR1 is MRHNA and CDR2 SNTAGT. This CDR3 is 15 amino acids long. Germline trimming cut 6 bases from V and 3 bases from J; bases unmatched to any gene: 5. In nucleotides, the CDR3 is TGTGCCAGCAGGCCCAGACTAGCGGGGGAAGAGACCCAGTACTTC. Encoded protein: CASRPRLAGEETQYF.

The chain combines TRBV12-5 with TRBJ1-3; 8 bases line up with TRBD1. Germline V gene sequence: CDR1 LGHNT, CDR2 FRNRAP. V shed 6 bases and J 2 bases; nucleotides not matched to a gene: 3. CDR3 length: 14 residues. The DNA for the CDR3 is TGTGCTAGTGGGACAGGGGACCCTGGAAACACCATATATTTT. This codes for CASGTGDPGNTIYF.

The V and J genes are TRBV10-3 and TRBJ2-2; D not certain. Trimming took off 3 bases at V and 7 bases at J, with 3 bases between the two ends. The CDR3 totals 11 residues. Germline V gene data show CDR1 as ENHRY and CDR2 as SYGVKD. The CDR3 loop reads CAISDLGELFF. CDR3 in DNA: TGTGCCATCAGTGATCTCGGGGAGCTGTTTTTT.

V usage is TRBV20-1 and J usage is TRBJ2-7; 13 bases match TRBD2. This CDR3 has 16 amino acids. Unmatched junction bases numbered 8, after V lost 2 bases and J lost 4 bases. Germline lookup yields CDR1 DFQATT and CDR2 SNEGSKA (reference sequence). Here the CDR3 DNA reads TGCAGTGCTAGACCCGGGACTAGCGGGAACGTTTACGAGCAGTACTTC. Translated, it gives CSARPGTSGNVYEQYF.

CDR3 loop: CASGLGGSGEQFF. For the CDR3, the DNA is TGTGCCAGCGGGCTGGGGGGGTCCGGTGAGCAGTTCTTC. V usage is TRBV7-2 and J usage is TRBJ2-1; 7 bases agree with TRBD2. J lost 9 bases, V lost 8 bases, and 10 bases had no gene match. This CDR3 contains 13 residues. Looked up from germline, CDR1 is SGHTA and CDR2 is FQGNSA.

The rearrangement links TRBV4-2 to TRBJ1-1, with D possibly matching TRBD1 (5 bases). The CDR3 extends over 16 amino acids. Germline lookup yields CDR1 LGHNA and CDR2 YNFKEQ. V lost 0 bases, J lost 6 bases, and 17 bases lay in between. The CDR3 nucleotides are TGTGCCAGCAGCCAAGATAGGGGCCCCGTGGGCGCTGAAGCTTTCTTT. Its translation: CASSQDRGPVGAEAFF.

CDR3 nucleotides: TGTGCCAGCAGTCCACTAGCGGACTACGAGCAGTACTTC. It is translated as CASSPLADYEQYF. V and J are TRBV27 and TRBJ2-7, with 8 bases identical to TRBD2. The V segment lost 5 bases and the J segment 3 bases; nucleotides outside the gene matches: 3. CDR1 and CDR2 from the germline V gene are MNHEY and SMNVEV (reference sequence). The CDR3 is 13 amino acids.

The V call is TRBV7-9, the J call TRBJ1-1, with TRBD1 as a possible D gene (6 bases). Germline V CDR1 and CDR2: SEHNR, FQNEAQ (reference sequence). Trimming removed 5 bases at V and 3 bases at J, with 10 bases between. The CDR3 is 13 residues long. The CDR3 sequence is CASSQGQYTEAFF. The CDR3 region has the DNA TGTGCCAGCAGCCAGGGGCAGTACACTGAAGCTTTCTTT.

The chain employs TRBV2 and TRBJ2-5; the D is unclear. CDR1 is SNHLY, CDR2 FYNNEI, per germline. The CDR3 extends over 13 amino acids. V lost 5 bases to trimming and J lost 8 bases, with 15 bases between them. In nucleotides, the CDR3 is TGTGCCAGCAGTCCTACCTGGGAAGCAACCCAGTACTTC. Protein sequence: CASSPTWEATQYF.

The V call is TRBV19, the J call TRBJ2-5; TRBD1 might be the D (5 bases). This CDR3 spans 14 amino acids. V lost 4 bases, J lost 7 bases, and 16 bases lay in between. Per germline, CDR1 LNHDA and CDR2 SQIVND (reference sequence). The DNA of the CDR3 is TGTGCCAGTAGTAAACCGACAGATTCGTGGACCCAGTACTTC. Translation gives CASSKPTDSWTQYF.

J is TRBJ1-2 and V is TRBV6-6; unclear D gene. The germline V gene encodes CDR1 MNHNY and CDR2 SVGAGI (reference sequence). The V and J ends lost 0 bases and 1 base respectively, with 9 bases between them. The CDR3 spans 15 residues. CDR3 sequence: CASSYSMLDNYGYTF. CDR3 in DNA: TGTGCCAGCAGTTACTCGATGTTGGATAACTATGGCTACACCTTC.